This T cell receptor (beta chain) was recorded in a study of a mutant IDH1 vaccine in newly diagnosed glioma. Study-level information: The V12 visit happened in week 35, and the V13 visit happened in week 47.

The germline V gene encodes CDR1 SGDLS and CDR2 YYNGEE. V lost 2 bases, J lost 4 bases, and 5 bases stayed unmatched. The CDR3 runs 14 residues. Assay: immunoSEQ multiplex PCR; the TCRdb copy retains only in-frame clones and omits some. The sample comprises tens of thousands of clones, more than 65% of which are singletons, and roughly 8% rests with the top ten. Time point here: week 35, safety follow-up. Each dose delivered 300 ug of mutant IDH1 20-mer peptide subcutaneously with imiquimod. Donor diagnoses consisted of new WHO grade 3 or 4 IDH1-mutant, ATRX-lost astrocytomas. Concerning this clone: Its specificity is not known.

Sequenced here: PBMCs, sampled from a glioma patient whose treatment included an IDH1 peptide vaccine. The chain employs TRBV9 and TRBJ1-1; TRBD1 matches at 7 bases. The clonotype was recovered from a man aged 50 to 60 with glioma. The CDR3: CASSVGGGGTEAFF. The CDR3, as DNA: TGTGCCAGCAGCGTTGGAGGGGGCGGCACTGAAGCTTTCTTT. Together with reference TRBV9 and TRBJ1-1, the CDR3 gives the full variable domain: DSGVTQTPKHLITATGQRVTLRCSPRSGDLSVYWYQQSLDQGLQFLIQYYNGEERAKGNILERFSAQQFPDLHSELNLSSLELGDSALYFCASSVGGGGTEAFFGQGTRLTVV.